This T cell receptor beta chain appears in the sequencing data of a study of blood T cell repertoires in COVID-19. The CDR3 length is 15 residues. Trimming cost V 2 bases and J 4 bases, with 14 bases left between them. Germline V gene sequence: CDR1 SGHVT, CDR2 SQSDAQ. Generated by immunoSEQ multiplex PCR, the TCRdb table keeps only in-frame clones and is missing some. The sample shows under 150,000 clones, over 80% of them seen only once. Sequencing was performed on peripheral blood. V and J are TRBV7-4 and TRBJ1-1; D gene uncertain. This TCR was recovered from a woman between 45 and 65 years old with acute or convalescent COVID-19. The CDR3 DNA reads as TGTGCCAGCAGCTTACCCGACTGTTTGTGCACTGAAGCTTTCTTT. Amino acids: CASSLPDCLCTEAFF.